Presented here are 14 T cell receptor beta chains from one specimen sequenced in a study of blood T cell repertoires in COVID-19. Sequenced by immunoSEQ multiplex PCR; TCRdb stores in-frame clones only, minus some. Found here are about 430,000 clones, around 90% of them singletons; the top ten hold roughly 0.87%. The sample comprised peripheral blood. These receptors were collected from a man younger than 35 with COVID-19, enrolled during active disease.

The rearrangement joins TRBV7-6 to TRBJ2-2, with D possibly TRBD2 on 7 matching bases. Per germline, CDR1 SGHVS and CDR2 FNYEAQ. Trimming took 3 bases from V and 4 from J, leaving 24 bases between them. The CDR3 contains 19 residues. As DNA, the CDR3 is TGTGCCAGCAGCTTCTTTCGGTTTGACGGGGGGCCGGCCACCGGGGAGCTGTTTTTT. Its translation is CASSFFRFDGGPATGELFF. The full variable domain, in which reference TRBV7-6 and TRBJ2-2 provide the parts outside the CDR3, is GAGVSQSPRYKVTKRGQDVALRCDPISGHVSLYWYRQALGQGPEFLTYFNYEAQQDKSGLPNDRFSAERPEGSISTLTIQRTEQRDSAMYRCASSFFRFDGGPATGELFFGEGSRLTVL.

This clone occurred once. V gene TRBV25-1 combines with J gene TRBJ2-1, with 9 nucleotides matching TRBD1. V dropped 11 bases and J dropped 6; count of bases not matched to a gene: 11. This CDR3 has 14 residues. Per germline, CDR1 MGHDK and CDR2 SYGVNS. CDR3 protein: CASSGGQGINEQFF. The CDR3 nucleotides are TGTGCCTCCTCAGGGGGACAGGGTATCAATGAGCAGTTCTTC.

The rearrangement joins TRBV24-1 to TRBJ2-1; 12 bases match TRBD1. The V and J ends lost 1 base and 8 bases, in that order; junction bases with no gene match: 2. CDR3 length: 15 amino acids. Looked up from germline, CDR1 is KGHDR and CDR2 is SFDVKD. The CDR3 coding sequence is TGTGCCACCAGTGATTTCGGGACAGGGGGCCATGAGCAGTTCTTC. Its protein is CATSDFGTGGHEQFF.

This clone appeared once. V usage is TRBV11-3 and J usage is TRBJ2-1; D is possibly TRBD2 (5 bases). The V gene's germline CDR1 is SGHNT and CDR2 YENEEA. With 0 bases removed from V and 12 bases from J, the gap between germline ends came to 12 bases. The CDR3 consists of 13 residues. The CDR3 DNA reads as TGTGCCAGCAGCTTAGATCAATTGGAGGTGCAGTTCTTC. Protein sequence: CASSLDQLEVQFF.

The CDR3 nucleotides are TGTGCCAGCAGCGTAGAGGGGGGGACAGATACGCAGTATTTT. Translation gives CASSVEGGTDTQYF. The rearrangement uses TRBV9 and TRBJ2-3; perhaps TRBD2 as D (7 bases). This CDR3 region has 14 residues. Germline V CDR1 and CDR2: SGDLS, YYNGEE. Deletions cut 0 bases from V and 3 bases from J, with 8 bases between.

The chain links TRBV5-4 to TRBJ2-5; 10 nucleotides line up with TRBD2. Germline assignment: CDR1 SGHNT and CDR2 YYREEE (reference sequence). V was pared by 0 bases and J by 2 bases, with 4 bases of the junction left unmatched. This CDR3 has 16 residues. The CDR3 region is CASSLGGLAVQETQYF. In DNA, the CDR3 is TGTGCCAGCAGCTTGGGAGGACTAGCGGTTCAAGAGACCCAGTACTTC.

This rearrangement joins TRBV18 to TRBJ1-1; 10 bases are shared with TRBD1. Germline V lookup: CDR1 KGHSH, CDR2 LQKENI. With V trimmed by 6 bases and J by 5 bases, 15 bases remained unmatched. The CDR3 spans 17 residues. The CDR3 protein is CASSDQKTGQGRTEAFF. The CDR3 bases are TGTGCCAGCTCGGACCAAAAAACGGGACAGGGGAGAACTGAAGCTTTCTTT.

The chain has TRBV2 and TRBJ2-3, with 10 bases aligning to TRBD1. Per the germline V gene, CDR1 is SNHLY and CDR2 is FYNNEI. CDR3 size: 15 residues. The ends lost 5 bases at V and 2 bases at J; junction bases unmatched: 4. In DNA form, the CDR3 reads TGTGCCAGCAGTTACGGGACAGGGGTCACAGATACGCAGTATTTT. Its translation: CASSYGTGVTDTQYF.

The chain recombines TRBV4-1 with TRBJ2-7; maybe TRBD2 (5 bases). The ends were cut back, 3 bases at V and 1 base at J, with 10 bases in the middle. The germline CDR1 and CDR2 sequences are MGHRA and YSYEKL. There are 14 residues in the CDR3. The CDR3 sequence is CASSQDLKSYEQYF. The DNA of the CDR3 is TGCGCCAGCAGCCAGGACTTAAAATCCTACGAGCAGTACTTC.

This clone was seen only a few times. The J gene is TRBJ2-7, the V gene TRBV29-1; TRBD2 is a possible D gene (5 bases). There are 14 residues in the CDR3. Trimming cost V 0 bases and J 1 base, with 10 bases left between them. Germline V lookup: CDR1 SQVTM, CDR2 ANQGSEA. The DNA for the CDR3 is TGCAGCGTTGAAGAAACTAGGACGTCCTACGAGCAGTACTTC. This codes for CSVEETRTSYEQYF.

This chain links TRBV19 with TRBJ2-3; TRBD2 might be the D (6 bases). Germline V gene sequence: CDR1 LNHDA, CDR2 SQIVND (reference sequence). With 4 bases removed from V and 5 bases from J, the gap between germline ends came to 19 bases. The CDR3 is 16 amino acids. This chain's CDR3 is CASSTPTGLVRDTQYF. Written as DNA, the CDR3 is TGTGCCAGTAGTACGCCGACGGGACTTGTCCGAGATACGCAGTATTTT.

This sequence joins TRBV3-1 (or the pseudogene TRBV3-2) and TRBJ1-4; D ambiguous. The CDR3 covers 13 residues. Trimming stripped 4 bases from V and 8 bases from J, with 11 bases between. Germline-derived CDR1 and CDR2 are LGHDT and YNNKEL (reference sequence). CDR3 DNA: TGTGCCAGCAGCCGAGGGATTAGCGAAAAACTGTTTTTT. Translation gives CASSRGISEKLFF.

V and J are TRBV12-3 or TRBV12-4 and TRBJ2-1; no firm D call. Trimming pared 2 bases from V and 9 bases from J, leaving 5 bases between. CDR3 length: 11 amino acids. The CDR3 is CASSLLSEQFF. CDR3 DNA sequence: TGTGCCAGCAGTTTATTATCTGAGCAGTTCTTC.

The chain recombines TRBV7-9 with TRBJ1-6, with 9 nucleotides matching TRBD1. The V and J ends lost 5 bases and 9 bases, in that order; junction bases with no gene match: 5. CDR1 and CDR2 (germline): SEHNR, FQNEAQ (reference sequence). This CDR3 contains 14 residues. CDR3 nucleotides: TGTGCCAGCAGCCCACGGGACAGGGTTTCACCCCTCCACTTT. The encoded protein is CASSPRDRVSPLHF.